Following are 15 T cell receptor beta chains from one sample sequenced in a study of blood T cell repertoires in COVID-19. Libraries were prepared by immunoSEQ multiplex PCR; TCRdb keeps only in-frame clonotypes and omits some of them. Of some 250,000 clones listed, roughly four fifths were seen once; the top ten hold roughly 1.9%. The specimen was peripheral blood. These TCRs come from a man younger than 45 who had recovered from COVID-19.

The CDR3 loop reads CASSVTPSGGYNEQFF. In DNA form, the CDR3 reads TGTGCCAGCAGCGTTACACCTAGCGGGGGGTACAATGAGCAGTTCTTC. The chain joins TRBV9 to TRBJ2-1; the match to TRBD2 covers 11 bases. Germline V gene sequence: CDR1 SGDLS, CDR2 YYNGEE. With V trimmed by 2 bases and J by 4 bases, 5 bases remained unmatched. This CDR3 contains 16 residues.

For the CDR3, the DNA is TGTGCCAGCTCAATTACCAGGGGCGTTTTGGATTCACCCCTCCACTTT. This gives the protein CASSITRGVLDSPLHF. The V gene is TRBV18, the J gene TRBJ1-6; D perhaps matches TRBD1 (6 bases). CDR1 KGHSH and CDR2 LQKENI come from the germline V gene. V lost 5 bases to trimming and J lost 8 bases, with 19 bases between them. The CDR3 covers 16 residues.

V and J are TRBV7-3 and TRBJ2-7; 7 nucleotides match TRBD1. CDR3 size: 13 residues. The V gene's germline CDR1 is SGHTA and CDR2 FQGTGA. V shed 5 bases and J 3 bases; nucleotides not matched to a gene: 4. The CDR3 sequence: CASSPGQSYEQYF. DNA for the CDR3: TGTGCCAGCAGCCCGGGACAGAGCTACGAGCAGTACTTC.

The chain links TRBV7-2 to TRBJ1-1, with D maybe TRBD1 (6 bases). V was pared by 6 bases and J by 4 bases, with 21 bases between. The CDR3 has 16 amino acids. Germline CDR1 is SGHTA and CDR2 is FQGNSA. CDR3 DNA sequence: TGTGCCAGCAGGCTTATAGGGGGGGGGCAAGGCACTGAAGCTTTCTTT. It yields the protein CASRLIGGGQGTEAFF.

V gene TRBV3-1 (or the pseudogene TRBV3-2) combines with J gene TRBJ2-3, with 7 bases lining up with TRBD1. CDR1 and CDR2 (germline): LGHDT, YNNKEL (reference sequence). This CDR3 contains 16 residues. The V and J ends lost 4 bases and 4 bases, in that order; junction bases with no gene match: 11. CDR3 in amino acids: CASSLGQAINSDTQYF. The DNA of the CDR3 is TGTGCCAGCAGCCTCGGACAGGCCATAAACTCAGATACGCAGTATTTT.

The chain recombines TRBV5-4 with TRBJ1-2; TRBD1 matches at 7 bases. With V trimmed by 4 bases and J by 2 bases, 8 bases remained unmatched. The germline V gene has CDR1 SGHNT and CDR2 YYREEE (reference sequence). The CDR3 contains 15 residues. The CDR3 region has the DNA TGTGCCAGCAGCCCACCGGGACAGACAAACTATGGCTACACCTTC. Its translation: CASSPPGQTNYGYTF.

This chain links TRBV18 with TRBJ2-3; perhaps TRBD2 as D (6 bases). Between the trimmed V and J ends, which lost 3 bases and 5 bases, there was a span of 12 bases. The CDR3 contains 14 residues. Per the germline V gene, CDR1 is KGHSH and CDR2 is LQKENI. The CDR3 loop reads CASSPRRGGDTQYF. CDR3 DNA: TGTGCCAGCTCACCCCGGCGGGGTGGAGATACGCAGTATTTT.

This chain uses TRBV5-1 with TRBJ2-2, with D unresolved. CDR3 length equals 14 residues. Trimming removed 5 bases from V and 0 bases from J, with 8 bases in between. The germline V gene has CDR1 SGHRS and CDR2 YFSETQ. The DNA of the CDR3 is TGCGCCAGCAGTGGCAGAACGAACACCGGGGAGCTGTTTTTT. Residues: CASSGRTNTGELFF.

V usage is TRBV28 and J usage is TRBJ1-5; 7 bases are a match to TRBD1. Germline V gene sequence: CDR1 MDHEN, CDR2 SYDVKM. CDR3 length equals 14 residues. With V trimmed by 3 bases and J by 7 bases, 6 bases remained unmatched. The CDR3 is CASSFRQGHQPQHF. The CDR3 region has the DNA TGTGCCAGCAGTTTCAGACAGGGTCACCAGCCCCAGCATTTT.

The rearrangement links TRBV3-1 (or the pseudogene TRBV3-2) to TRBJ2-3, with 13 bases identical to TRBD2. This CDR3 is 19 amino acids long. Per the germline V gene, CDR1 is LGHDT and CDR2 is YNNKEL (reference sequence). V dropped 4 bases and J dropped 2; count of bases not matched to a gene: 12. As DNA, the CDR3 is TGTGCCAGCAGCCCCTCAAGGGCGGGACTAGCGGGGCTCACAGATACGCAGTATTTT. It specifies CASSPSRAGLAGLTDTQYF.

The chain links TRBV5-5 to TRBJ1-4; 8 nucleotides agree with TRBD1. CDR1 SGHKS and CDR2 YYEKEE come from the germline V gene (reference sequence). CDR3 size: 12 residues. The junction had 7 bases not matched to a gene; V was cut back by 4 bases and J by 14 bases. The CDR3 sequence is CASSQYDRGLFF. The CDR3 DNA sequence: TGTGCCAGCAGCCAGTATGACAGGGGCCTGTTTTTT.

The rearrangement joins TRBV5-6 to TRBJ1-4; D is undetermined. This CDR3 contains 16 residues. From germline, CDR1 is SGHDT and CDR2 YYEEEE. V was cut by 3 bases and J by 7 bases, with 19 bases left in between. This CDR3 reads CASSSAVAGSIEKLFF. The CDR3 DNA reads as TGTGCCAGCAGCTCAGCAGTGGCAGGAAGTATTGAAAAACTGTTTTTT.

This rearrangement joins TRBV5-1 to TRBJ1-1; 7 nucleotides agree with TRBD1. Germline values: CDR1 SGHRS, CDR2 YFSETQ. The CDR3 runs 15 residues. The ends lost 3 bases at V and 5 bases at J; junction bases unmatched: 10. CDR3: CASSSTGVWGTEAFF. CDR3 nucleotide sequence: TGCGCCAGCAGCTCAACAGGGGTATGGGGGACTGAAGCTTTCTTT.

The chain is built from TRBV4-2 and TRBJ2-3, with 8 bases identical to TRBD2. The CDR3 length is 17 residues. V shed 0 bases and J 7 bases; nucleotides not matched to a gene: 12. Germline V lookup: CDR1 LGHNA, CDR2 YNFKEQ. The CDR3 loop is CASSQDGVRRGENTQYF. CDR3 bases: TGTGCCAGCAGCCAAGATGGGGTGAGGCGGGGGGAAAATACGCAGTATTTT.

The chain links TRBV21-1 to TRBJ2-1; the table gives TRBD1 as D, unverified against the DNA. TRBV21-1 is recorded as a pseudogene. The CDR3 has 15 amino acids. CDR3 bases: TGTGCCAGCAGCAAACCCGGCAGGGCCGCGGATGAGCAGTTCTTC. This gives the protein CASSKPGRAADEQFF.